This T cell receptor beta chain was identified in a study of glioma-infiltrating T cells after dendritic cell vaccination. Study in general: Autologous tumor lysate-pulsed dendritic cell vaccination was given between about 2002 and 2013.

Germline-derived CDR1 and CDR2 are LNHDA and SQIVND (reference sequence). The CDR3 extends over 18 amino acids. V lost 4 bases to trimming and J lost 4 bases; unmatched junction nucleotides: 15. TCRB CDR3 was amplified from 2 ug genomic DNA or less. TCRdb's copy holds only in-frame clones and misses some; the assay was immunoSEQ multiplex PCR. The sample consists of 75,000 to 100,000 clones, around 80% of them appearing once. PBMC sampling occurred before vaccination, two weeks after the third dose, and at progression. The chain combines TRBV19 with TRBJ2-3; TRBD1 matches 9 bases. The sequence was collected from a human donor with glioblastoma. The sample here was blood, taken before dendritic cell vaccination. The CDR3 sequence is CASSTNPRTGVFADTQYF. The CDR3, as DNA: TGTGCCAGTAGTACTAACCCTAGGACAGGGGTCTTCGCAGATACGCAGTATTTT.